This TCR beta chain is from a study of T-cell reconstitution after alpha-beta-depleted transplantation in children. Many counts were recorded for this clonotype. The antigen remains unidentified. Study results and limitations: About two months after transplant, alpha-beta T cells reportedly came from several hundred expanded graft clones.

The germline V gene encodes CDR1 MDHEN and CDR2 SYDVKM. This CDR3 is 15 amino acids long. Trimming removed 3 bases at V and 2 bases at J, with 10 bases between. Unique molecular identifiers tagged the TCRbeta library. MiXCR, run by TCRdb on the PCR reads, gives a single entry per CDR3 protein. The sample lists roughly 100,000 distinct CDR3 sequences, around 5.9% occurring once. The chain uses TRBV28 and TRBJ2-2, with TRBD2 as a possible D gene (6 bases). The material sequenced was PBMCs, mostly from graft donor cells, taken 60 days after TCRalphabeta/CD19-depleted stem cell transplant. The receptor was isolated from a female patient between 2 and 15 years old who had a stem cell transplant for Fanconi anemia, so the T cells may come from the graft donor. The CDR3 loop reads CASSFWGVNTGELFF. In nucleotides, the CDR3 is TGTGCCAGCAGTTTCTGGGGGGTAAACACCGGGGAGCTGTTTTTT.